Listed below are T cell receptor beta chains from one sample, sequenced in a study of cytomegalovirus exposure and HLA in healthy donors. The method was immunoSEQ multiplex PCR; TCRdb's version includes in-frame clones alone and lacks a portion of them. The sample shows 200,000 to 250,000 clones, approximately 85% of them seen only once. Sequenced material: PBMCs. The receptors originated from a girl aged 2 to 9 in good health and CMV-seronegative. CDR3s include the opening cysteine and the closing phenylalanine or tryptophan. A D gene is named only where the DNA matches it firmly. A clone size is listed for some rows: how often the clone was seen (once, few, many), or a class if it is expanded.

j_call v_call clone_size d_call cdr3_nt cdr3_aa
TRBJ1-1 TRBV19 . TRBD1 TGTGCCAGTAGTAGAGGGGACAGAGTTAACACTGAAGCTTTCTTT CASSRGDRVNTEAFF
TRBJ1-1 TRBV10-3 . . TGTGCCGCCCCCGCCGGGAACACTGAAGCTTTCTTT CAAPAGNTEAFF
TRBJ2-3 TRBV10-2 . TRBD2 TGCGCCAGCAGTAAGACTAGCGGGAGGGCAGATACGCAGTATTTT CASSKTSGRADTQYF
TRBJ2-7 TRBV11-2 . . TGTGCCAGCAGCTTGGGTCTAGCGACCTACGAGCAGTACTTC CASSLGLATYEQYF
TRBJ1-1 TRBV2 . . TGTGCCAGCAGTGTAGACAGTAAGAACACTGAAGCTTTCTTT CASSVDSKNTEAFF
TRBJ1-5 TRBV10-3 . . TGTGCCATCAGGGACGGACAGTATCAGCCCCAGCATTTT CAIRDGQYQPQHF
TRBJ2-1 TRBV6-5 . TRBD1 TGTGCCAGCAGTTCGCGGACAGGGAGGTCCTACAATGAGCAGTTCTTC CASSSRTGRSYNEQFF
TRBJ1-2 TRBV5-1 . TRBD1 TGCGCCAGCAGCTTCCGGGACAGGGAGTCTCCGGATGGCTACACCTTC CASSFRDRESPDGYTF
TRBJ2-2 TRBV9 . TRBD2 TGTGCCAGCAGCGTAACTAGCGGGGACACCGGGGAGCTGTTTTTT CASSVTSGDTGELFF
TRBJ2-5 TRBV7-3 . TRBD2 TGTGCCAGCAGCTTTAGCGGGGGGGCTGGTGAGACCCAGTACTTC CASSFSGGAGETQYF
TRBJ2-7 TRBV11-2 once TRBD2 TGTGCCAGCAGCTTAGATCGTACCCTAGCGGGGTCCTACGAGCAGTACTTC CASSLDRTLAGSYEQYF
TRBJ1-1 TRBV5-1 . . TGCGCCAGCAGCTTGCAGGGATTCATGAACACTGAAGCTTTCTTT CASSLQGFMNTEAFF
TRBJ1-1 TRBV7-2 once . TGTGCCAGCAGCTTAGTAGGGGACATCACTGAAGCTTTCTTT CASSLVGDITEAFF
TRBJ1-5 TRBV28 . . TGTGCCAGCACTCCAACCCAGGGGCTGCCCCAGCATTTT CASTPTQGLPQHF
TRBJ1-1 TRBV14 . TRBD1 TGTGCCAGCAGCGGACAGGGGATTCCCACTGAAGCTTTCTTT CASSGQGIPTEAFF
TRBJ1-2 TRBV5-4 . . TGTGCCAGCAGCTTGGCTTGGGGGCCTTATGGCTACACCTTC CASSLAWGPYGYTF
TRBJ2-1 TRBV5-1 . . TGCGCCAGCAGCTTGGACAGGGCTAGCTACAATGAGCAGTTCTTC CASSLDRASYNEQFF
TRBJ2-7 TRBV30 . . TGTGCCTGGAGTGTAGGCGGGGGCAGTTACGAGCAGTACTTC CAWSVGGGSYEQYF
TRBJ2-1 TRBV30 once . TGTGCCTGGAGTGTACGAGGACTGCGCTCCTACAATGAGCAGTTCTTC CAWSVRGLRSYNEQFF
TRBJ2-4 TRBV19 . . TGTGCCAGTAGTATGGGAGTAGCCAAAAACATTCAGTACTTC CASSMGVAKNIQYF
TRBJ2-7 TRBV7-9 . TRBD1 TGTTCCAGCAGCTCCCGGGACAGGGCAGTCCACGAGCAGTACTTC CSSSSRDRAVHEQYF
TRBJ2-5 TRBV4-1 . . TGCGCCAGCAGCCAAGTTTTCGGCGGCCAAGAGACCCAGTACTTC CASSQVFGGQETQYF
TRBJ2-7 TRBV6-1 . . TGTGCCAGCAGTGAATATCGGGGTTACGAGCAGTACTTC CASSEYRGYEQYF
TRBJ2-3 TRBV7-7 . . TGTGCCAGCAGCCGACAGCTCACAGATACGCAGTATTTT CASSRQLTDTQYF
TRBJ2-5 TRBV5-1 . . TGCGCCAGCAGCTCCCGTACTAGTCAAGAGACCCAGTACTTC CASSSRTSQETQYF
TRBJ2-6 TRBV7-6 . TRBD2 TGTGCCAGCAGCCCCACCGGGACTAGCCTTCACTCTGGGGCCAACGTCCTGACTTTC CASSPTGTSLHSGANVLTF
TRBJ2-2 TRBV9 . . TGTGCCAGCAGCGTACGGACATCTGGGGAGCTGTTTTTT CASSVRTSGELFF
TRBJ1-3 TRBV14 few . TGTGCCAGCAGCCAAGCATACACCATATATTTT CASSQAYTIYF
TRBJ1-2 TRBV5-8 . TRBD1 TGTGCCAGCAGCTTGGATTCACAGGGGGTTGGTGGCTACACCTTC CASSLDSQGVGGYTF
TRBJ2-7 TRBV18 . TRBD1 TGTGCCAGCTCACCACTCCGACAGGGCGACGAGCAGTACTTC CASSPLRQGDEQYF
TRBJ1-3 TRBV10-2 . . TGCGCCAGCACCAAACCGAGCTCTGGAAACACCATATATTTT CASTKPSSGNTIYF
TRBJ2-2 TRBV4-2 . TRBD1 TGTGCCAGCAGGGACCGGGACAGGGGAGGCAAAACCGGGGAGCTGTTTTTT CASRDRDRGGKTGELFF
TRBJ2-7 TRBV5-1 . . TGCGCCAGCCACAGGATAGTTCAGGCGCCTATTATCAGGGGAGTACTATCCTACGAGCAGTACTTC CASHRIVQAPIIRGVLSYEQYF
TRBJ2-2 TRBV10-1 . TRBD2 TGCGCCAGCAGTGGACTAGCGACCGGGGAGCTGTTTTTT CASSGLATGELFF
TRBJ2-7 TRBV14 . TRBD2 TGTGCCAGCAGCCAAGCCTCCGCTAGCGGGAGGACTGGGGAGCAGTACTTC CASSQASASGRTGEQYF
TRBJ1-5 TRBV7-2 . . TGTGCCAGCAGCTTAAGCACTTACAGGTCGGGCAATCAGCCCCAGCATTTT CASSLSTYRSGNQPQHF
TRBJ2-7 TRBV6-5 . TRBD1 TGTGCCAGCAGTGGTCAGGGGGTCTTAGCCTACGAGCAGTACTTC CASSGQGVLAYEQYF
TRBJ1-4 TRBV30 . TRBD1 TGTGCCTGGAGTTTCGACAGGGGAAGGGCAACTAATGAAAAACTGCTTTTT CAWSFDRGRATNEKLLF
TRBJ2-7 TRBV6-5 . TRBD2 TGTGCCAGCATTGGGTGGACTAGCGGGGGCTACGAGCAGTACTTC CASIGWTSGGYEQYF
TRBJ1-2 TRBV21-1 . . TGTGCCAGCAGCCCTCAGGGGGGCTATGGCTACACCTTC CASSPQGGYGYTF
TRBJ1-1 TRBV2 . TRBD1 TGTGCCAGCAGTCTCGGACAGGGATCGAACACTGAAGCTTTCTTT CASSLGQGSNTEAFF
TRBJ2-6 TRBV2 . . TGTGCCACCGTTCCTGGGGCCAACGTCCTGACTTTC CATVPGANVLTF
TRBJ2-2 TRBV9 . . TGTGCCAGCAGCGTAGTGGCGGCTGGGAACACCGGGGAGCTGTTTTTT CASSVVAAGNTGELFF
TRBJ2-2 TRBV7-2 few TRBD2 TGTGCCAGCAGCTTAAATCCGGGGGGTGATACCGGGGAGCTGTTTTTT CASSLNPGGDTGELFF